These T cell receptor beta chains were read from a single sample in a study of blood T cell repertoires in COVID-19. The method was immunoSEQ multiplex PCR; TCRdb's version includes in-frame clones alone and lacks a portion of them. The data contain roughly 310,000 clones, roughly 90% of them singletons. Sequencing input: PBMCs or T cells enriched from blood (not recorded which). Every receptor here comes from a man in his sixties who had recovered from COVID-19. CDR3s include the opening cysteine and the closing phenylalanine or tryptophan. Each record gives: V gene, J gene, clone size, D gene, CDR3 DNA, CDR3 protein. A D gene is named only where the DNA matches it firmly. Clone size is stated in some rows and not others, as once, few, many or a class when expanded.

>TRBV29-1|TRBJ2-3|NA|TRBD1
TGCAGCGTTGAGTTGTGGACAGGGAGCACAGATACGCAGTATTTT
CSVELWTGSTDTQYF
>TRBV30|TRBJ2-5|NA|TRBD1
TGTGCCTGGGACCGCGGGACAGGGGAGACCCAGTACTTC
CAWDRGTGETQYF
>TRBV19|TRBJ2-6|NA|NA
TGTGCCAGTAATGACAGACCCTCTGGGGCCAACGTCCTGACTTTC
CASNDRPSGANVLTF
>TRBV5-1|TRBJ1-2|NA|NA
TGCGCCAGCAGCCCCTCAGACTATGGCTACACCTTC
CASSPSDYGYTF
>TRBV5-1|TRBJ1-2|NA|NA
TGCGCCAGCAGCTTAGAATCCCGGACAGATGGCTACACCTTC
CASSLESRTDGYTF
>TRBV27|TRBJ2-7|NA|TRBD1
TGTGCCAGCAGTTCAGACAGGGGCTCCTACGAGCAGTACTTC
CASSSDRGSYEQYF
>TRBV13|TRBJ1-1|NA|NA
TGTGCCAGCAGCAGGCTCAGGGTTGTGAACACTGAAGCTTTCTTT
CASSRLRVVNTEAFF
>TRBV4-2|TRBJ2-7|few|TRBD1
TGTGCCAGCAGCCAAGCCGGGACAGGAGATCAGTACTTC
CASSQAGTGDQYF
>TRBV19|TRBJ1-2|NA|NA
TGTGCCAGTAGAAAAACAGCTGATAACTATGGCTACACCTTC
CASRKTADNYGYTF
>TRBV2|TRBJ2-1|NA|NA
TGTGCCAGCAAGTCTAGCGCTTTAGACGGTGAGCAGTTCTTC
CASKSSALDGEQFF
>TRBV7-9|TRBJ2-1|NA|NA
TGTGCCAGCAGCCCGCGAGGTAACAATGAGCAGTTCTTC
CASSPRGNNEQFF
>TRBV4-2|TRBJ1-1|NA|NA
TGTGCCAGCAAAACAAATGGCAGTCCTGAAGCTTTCTTT
CASKTNGSPEAFF
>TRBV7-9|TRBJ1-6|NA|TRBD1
TGTGCCAGCAGCTCAAAGAGTGGGACAGGAGATTCACCCCTCCACTTT
CASSSKSGTGDSPLHF
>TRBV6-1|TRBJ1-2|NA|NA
TGTGCCAGCAGTGAGAGGGCCTCATCTAACTATGGCTACACCTTC
CASSERASSNYGYTF
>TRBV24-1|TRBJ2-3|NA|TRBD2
TGTGCCACCAGTGACCGGACTAGCGGGAACGTAAAGTATTTT
CATSDRTSGNVKYF
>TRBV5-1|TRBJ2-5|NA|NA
TGCGCCAGCTCTACACAGGGTATACAAGAGACCCAGTACTTC
CASSTQGIQETQYF
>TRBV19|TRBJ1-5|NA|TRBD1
TGTGCCAGTGCCGAAGTCAGACAGGGGCATCAGCCCCAGCATTTT
CASAEVRQGHQPQHF
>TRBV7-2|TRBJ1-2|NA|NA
TGTGCCAGCAGCGATCCCTTTTCTGGAGGTGATGGCTACACCTTC
CASSDPFSGGDGYTF
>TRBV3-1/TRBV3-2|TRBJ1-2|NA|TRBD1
TGTGCCAGCAGCCCTGGGACAGGAGCTAACTATGGCTACACCTTC
CASSPGTGANYGYTF
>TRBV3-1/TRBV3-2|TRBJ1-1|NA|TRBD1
TGTGCCAGCAGCCCGGGACAGGCGGGTAGGACTGAAGCTTTCTTT
CASSPGQAGRTEAFF
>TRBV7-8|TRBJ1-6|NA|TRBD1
TGTGCCAGCAGCTTAGGCGCAGGGGGCTTAGGTTCACCCCTCCACTTT
CASSLGAGGLGSPLHF
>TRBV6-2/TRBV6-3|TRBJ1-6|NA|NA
TGTGCCAGCAGTTACTCGGTCGCGCTCGCGGGATCACCCCTCCACTTT
CASSYSVALAGSPLHF
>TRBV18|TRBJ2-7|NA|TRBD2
TGTGCCAGCTCACCACTTACGACTAGCGGCTCCTACGAGCAGTACTTC
CASSPLTTSGSYEQYF
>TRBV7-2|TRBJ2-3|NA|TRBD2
TGTGCCAGCAGCTGGGGACTAGCGGTCACAGATACGCAGTATTTT
CASSWGLAVTDTQYF
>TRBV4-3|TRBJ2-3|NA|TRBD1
TGCGCCAGCAGCCAAACCGGACAGGGGGCAGGCACAGATACGCAGTATTTT
CASSQTGQGAGTDTQYF
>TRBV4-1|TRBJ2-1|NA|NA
TGCGCCAGCAGCCAAGATCTGTTAGCGAATTCCTACAATGAGCAGTTCTTC
CASSQDLLANSYNEQFF
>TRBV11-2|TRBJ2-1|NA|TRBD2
TGTGGGAGCGGGGCCACAGACTACAATGAGCAGTTCTTC
CGSGATDYNEQFF
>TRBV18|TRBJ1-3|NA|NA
TGTGCCAGCTCACCACCGATGAGCTCTGGAAACACCATATATTTT
CASSPPMSSGNTIYF
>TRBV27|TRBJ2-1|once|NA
TGTGCCAGCAGCCCCCGCTACAATGAGCAGTTCTTC
CASSPRYNEQFF